One sample yielded the 24 T cell receptor beta chains listed below, sequenced in a study of OX40 agonist ivuxolimab in advanced cancers. Clones were read by immunoSEQ multiplex PCR, and TCRdb kept only the in-frame ones, dropping some. The table lists about 48,000 clones, about 81% of them singletons. Specimen: CD4+ or CD8+ T cells sorted from blood, collected in a trial of the OX40 agonist ivuxolimab. The source is an adult with an advanced solid tumor such as melanoma, head and neck, liver or kidney cancer.

V is TRBV10-3 and J is TRBJ1-6; D is uncertain. Trimming removed 2 bases at V and 0 bases at J, with 8 bases between. There are 16 residues in the CDR3. Germline lookup yields CDR1 ENHRY and CDR2 SYGVKD. CDR3: CAISEGGSSYNSPLHF. The CDR3 nucleotides read TGTGCCATCAGTGAGGGAGGGAGCTCCTATAATTCACCCCTCCACTTT.

The genes are TRBV19 and TRBJ1-3; TRBD1 is a possible D gene (5 bases). Looked up from germline, CDR1 is LNHDA and CDR2 is SQIVND (reference sequence). V lost 3 bases to trimming and J lost 0 bases, with 9 bases between them. The CDR3 totals 15 residues. CDR3 bases: TGTGCCAGTAGTATTAGGGACCCCTCTGGAAACACCATATATTTT. It specifies CASSIRDPSGNTIYF.

This rearrangement joins TRBV9 to TRBJ1-5, with D unresolved. The V and J ends lost 0 bases and 4 bases respectively, with 8 bases between them. CDR3 length: 14 residues. CDR1 and CDR2 (germline): SGDLS, YYNGEE. This CDR3 is CASSVDPANQPQHF. CDR3 bases: TGTGCCAGCAGCGTAGATCCAGCTAATCAGCCCCAGCATTTT.

CDR3 sequence (DNA): TGTGCCAGCAGTTACTTGACGGGAGGGCCATACAATGAGCAGTTCTTC. It codes for CASSYLTGGPYNEQFF. The chain couples TRBV6-5 to TRBJ2-1, with TRBD2 matching 8 bases. V was pared by 1 base and J by 4 bases, with 6 bases of the junction left unmatched. Germline V gives CDR1 MNHEY, CDR2 SVGAGI. There are 16 residues in the CDR3.

The table lists this clone with a count of one. The junction differs from germline at one of its ends, possibly a read error. The chain links TRBV10-3 to TRBJ2-7, with D maybe TRBD1 (5 bases). Per germline, CDR1 ENHRY and CDR2 SYGVKD. CDR3 length equals 10 residues. CDR3 amino acids: CAISEKDTDF. In DNA, the CDR3 is TGTGCCATCAGTGAGAAGGACACAGACTTC.

This chain connects TRBV5-8 to TRBJ2-1, with D perhaps TRBD2 (7 bases). V was pared by 10 bases and J by 9 bases, with 23 bases between. This CDR3 is built from 14 residues. Germline CDR1 SGHTS, CDR2 YDEGEE. The CDR3 DNA reads as TGTGCCTGGTCATCACAGGGAGGGGTCGGTGAGCAGTTCTTC. It is translated as CAWSSQGGVGEQFF.

This chain uses TRBV5-4 with TRBJ2-7; 11 bases align to TRBD2. Trimming took 4 bases from V and 5 from J; bases not matched to a gene: 5. The CDR3 runs 14 residues. Per the germline V gene, CDR1 is SGHNT and CDR2 is YYREEE (reference sequence). Written as DNA, the CDR3 is TGTGCCAGCAGCCAAGCACTAGCGGGAGACGAGCAGTACTTC. This codes for CASSQALAGDEQYF.

For this clone: The junction does not match germline at one end; this may be a read error. The V call is TRBV15, the J call TRBJ1-1, with D possibly TRBD1 on 6 matching bases. The germline gives CDR1 LNHNV, CDR2 YYDKDF (reference sequence). The CDR3 runs 13 residues. The CDR3 is CATSRDQPDSILF. The CDR3 region has the DNA TGTGCCACCAGCAGAGATCAGCCGGACAGTATCCTCTTT.

The rearrangement uses TRBV25-1 and TRBJ2-1, with TRBD1 matching 8 bases. Germline V gene data show CDR1 as MGHDK and CDR2 as SYGVNS. CDR3 length: 15 amino acids. Unmatched junction bases numbered 5, after V lost 4 bases and J lost 3 bases. This CDR3 reads CASSGDGQGYNEQFF. The CDR3 DNA reads as TGTGCCAGCAGTGGGGACGGACAGGGCTACAATGAGCAGTTCTTC.

The sample holds many counts of this clone. The chain links TRBV29-1 to TRBJ1-2; D uncertain. Trimming stripped 1 base from V and 7 bases from J, with 10 bases between. The CDR3 extends over 12 amino acids. CDR1 is SQVTM, CDR2 ANQGSEA, per germline. In DNA, the CDR3 is TGCAGCGTTGAAGGGTTTGGAGTTGGCTACACCTTC. Its protein product is CSVEGFGVGYTF.

This rearrangement joins TRBV5-8 to TRBJ1-6; D is uncertain. Germline lookup yields CDR1 SGHTS and CDR2 YDEGEE. Trimming removed 0 bases from V and 0 bases from J, with 10 bases in between. The CDR3 loop spans 17 amino acids. The CDR3 region is CASSLGPWSSYNSPLHF. The CDR3 nucleotides read TGTGCCAGCAGCTTGGGCCCGTGGAGCTCCTATAATTCACCCCTCCACTTT.

This clone was recorded once. The chain uses TRBV4-3 and TRBJ1-2, with a tentative D call TRBD1 (5 bases). The CDR3 runs to 15 residues. Trimming left V 0 bases short and J 8 bases short, with 16 bases between. Germline CDR1 LGHNA, CDR2 YSLEER. CDR3 in DNA: TGCGCCAGCAGCCAAGAGAAAGGGGTCAATGGAGGCTACACCTTC. Translating gives CASSQEKGVNGGYTF.

The chain carries TRBV5-3 and TRBJ2-7; D remains unclear. TRBV5-3 is annotated as an ORF whose role is uncertain. The CDR3 is made up of 15 amino acids. V was pared by 1 base and J by 2 bases, with 13 bases between. CDR3 coding DNA: TGTGCCAGAAGCTTGCCCGTCCTACACACCTACGAGCAGTACTTC. Translated, it gives CARSLPVLHTYEQYF.

The chain recombines TRBV7-2 with TRBJ1-2; TRBD1 might be the D (5 bases). Germline V gene lookup returns CDR1 SGHTA and CDR2 FQGNSA. V dropped 5 bases and J dropped 8 bases, with 15 bases sitting between them. The CDR3 contains 13 residues. The CDR3 bases are TGTGCCAGCAGCCGAACCCAGGGAGGCGGCTACACCTTC. Protein: CASSRTQGGGYTF.

The chain uses TRBV6-6 and TRBJ2-5; 7 nucleotides align to TRBD1. The CDR3 is 13 residues long. The V and J ends lost 7 bases and 4 bases, in that order; junction bases with no gene match: 6. Germline V lookup: CDR1 MNHNY, CDR2 SVGAGI (reference sequence). The CDR3 DNA is TGTGCCAGCACCCGACAGGGTTCAGAGACCCAGTACTTC. Its translation: CASTRQGSETQYF.

The chain has TRBV5-1 and TRBJ1-4; D gene unclear. The CDR3 has 14 amino acids. The germline V gene encodes CDR1 SGHRS and CDR2 YFSETQ. The V end lost 3 bases, the J end lost 6 bases, and 12 bases lay between the germline ends. CDR3 protein: CASSSGGVDEKLFF. CDR3 nucleotide sequence: TGCGCCAGCAGCTCAGGCGGGGTAGATGAAAAACTGTTTTTT.

V is TRBV7-9 and J is TRBJ2-7; no clear D gene. Trimming removed 1 base from V and 4 bases from J, with 8 bases in between. Germline CDR1 is SEHNR and CDR2 is FQNEAQ (reference sequence). This CDR3 comprises 13 residues. This CDR3 is CASSLVLGYEQYF. For the CDR3, the DNA is TGTGCCAGCAGCTTAGTTCTCGGGTACGAGCAGTACTTC.

The chain is built from TRBV7-6 and TRBJ1-1; D might be TRBD1 (6 bases). Germline values: CDR1 SGHVS, CDR2 FNYEAQ. The CDR3 contains 14 residues. Trimming took 4 bases from V and 4 from J, leaving 13 bases between them. CDR3 sequence (DNA): TGTGCCAGCAGCTCACAGGGCTCTGGCACTGAAGCTTTCTTT. Its protein is CASSSQGSGTEAFF.

The rearrangement uses TRBV10-3 and TRBJ2-7; D might be TRBD1 (6 bases). V lost 2 bases and J 3 bases, leaving 17 bases between the germline ends. In germline, CDR1 is ENHRY, CDR2 SYGVKD. The CDR3 has 16 residues. CDR3 nucleotides: TGTGCCATCAGTGAGATTTTCCAGGGGTCGGACTACGAGCAGTACTTC. The encoded protein is CAISEIFQGSDYEQYF.

The genes are TRBV6-1 and TRBJ2-4; no reliable D call. CDR1 is MNHNS and CDR2 is SASEGT in the germline V gene. This CDR3 has 14 amino acids. The V end was cut by 2 bases, the J end by 9 bases, with 14 bases between. This CDR3 is CASSESRARSIQYF. DNA for the CDR3: TGTGCCAGCAGTGAATCAAGGGCCCGGAGCATTCAGTACTTC.

This clone is a singleton in its sample. The chain recombines TRBV4-1 with TRBJ1-2, with a tentative D call TRBD1 (6 bases). Germline CDR1 and CDR2: MGHRA and YSYEKL. Trimming left V 1 base short and J 5 bases short, with 8 bases between. The length of the CDR3 is 13 residues. CDR3 protein: CASSQGGQYGYTF. The DNA of the CDR3 is TGCGCCAGCAGCCAAGGAGGACAGTATGGCTACACCTTC.

For the CDR3, the DNA is TGTGCCAGCAGCTTACCCGTCAGATCCTACGAGCAGTACTTC. Its protein product is CASSLPVRSYEQYF. The chain is built from TRBV7-8 and TRBJ2-7; D gene ambiguous. Germline V CDR1 and CDR2: SGHVS, FQNEAQ. CDR3 length equals 14 residues. V shed 2 bases and J shed 1 base, with 9 bases lying between them. The whole variable domain, filled in from reference TRBV7-8 and TRBJ2-7, reads GAGVSQSPRYKVAKRGQDVALRCDPISGHVSLFWYQQALGQGPEFLTYFQNEAQLDKSGLPSDRFFAERPEGSVSTLKIQRTQQEDSAVYLCASSLPVRSYEQYFGPGTRLTVT.

The genes are TRBV6-6 and TRBJ2-5; D gene ambiguous. Trimming removed 2 bases from V and 5 bases from J, with 6 bases in between. The CDR3 is made up of 12 amino acids. Germline CDR1 MNHNY, CDR2 SVGAGI (reference sequence). CDR3 loop: CASSYVGETQYF. DNA for the CDR3: TGTGCCAGCAGTTACGTCGGGGAGACCCAGTACTTC.

This clone was observed once. The V call is TRBV7-5, the J call TRBJ2-7; the table's D gene call, TRBD1, was not cross checked with the DNA. TRBV7-5 is a pseudogene. The CDR3 has 15 residues. As DNA, the CDR3 is TGTGTCAGAAGCTTAGGGGACAGGAGCTCCTACGAGCAGTACTTC. It yields the protein CVRSLGDRSSYEQYF.